A single sample is the source of the 25 T cell receptor beta chains below, sequenced in a study of cytomegalovirus exposure and HLA in healthy donors (dated by TCRdb to about 2017). Library preparation employed the immunoSEQ multiplex PCR assay. A mixture of 60 forward primers for TCR Vbeta segments and 13 reverse primers for TCR Jbeta segments was used in the multiplex PCR. This immuneACCESS table, as held by TCRdb, lists in-frame sequences with V and J called but not all clones. Of the missing ones, under half trace to an unresolved V gene in checked studies; the others have no known cause. Counted in this sample were roughly 120,000 clones; about 68% of them appeared once. Around 10% of the sample rests with the top ten. Sequencing input: PBMCs. All receptors come from a woman aged 45-65 years in good health and CMV-seropositive.

V usage is TRBV27 and J usage is TRBJ1-5; 7 bases line up with TRBD1. Trimming removed 5 bases from V and 3 bases from J; junction bases left unmatched: 16. This CDR3 has 18 amino acids. Germline V lookup: CDR1 MNHEY, CDR2 SMNVEV (reference sequence). CDR3 DNA: TGTGCCAGCAGTCCTAGTTGGGGGATACAGGGGTACAATCAGCCCCAGCATTTT. Protein sequence: CASSPSWGIQGYNQPQHF.

The chain recombines TRBV7-9 with TRBJ2-1; perhaps TRBD2 as D (5 bases). The CDR3 totals 15 residues. V was clipped by 0 bases and J by 4 bases, with 10 bases between them. Germline values: CDR1 SEHNR, CDR2 FQNEAQ (reference sequence). The CDR3 bases are TGTGCCAGCAGCTTAGCGGGAGAAGGTTACAATGAGCAGTTCTTC. Protein: CASSLAGEGYNEQFF.

V gene TRBV4-3 combines with J gene TRBJ2-7, with TRBD2 matching over 8 bases. Trimming took 0 bases from V and 4 from J; bases not matched to a gene: 11. The V gene's germline CDR1 is LGHNA and CDR2 YSLEER. The length of the CDR3 is 17 residues. This chain's CDR3 is CASSQEEENGGAYEQYF. In nucleotides, the CDR3 is TGCGCCAGCAGCCAAGAGGAGGAAAACGGGGGGGCGTACGAGCAGTACTTC.

The CDR3, as DNA: TGTGCCAGCAGCCAGGGGGTTGGCTACACCTTC. This sequence encodes CASSQGVGYTF. The V call is TRBV28, the J call TRBJ1-2; 7 bases align to TRBD1. The CDR3 runs 11 residues. Germline CDR1 and CDR2: MDHEN and SYDVKM. The J segment lost 7 bases and the V segment lost 6 bases, leaving 2 bases of the junction unmatched.

The chain joins TRBV28 to TRBJ2-7; D is unclear. Germline-derived CDR1 and CDR2 are MDHEN and SYDVKM. The V end lost 2 bases, the J end lost 0 bases, and 8 bases lay between the germline ends. The CDR3 is made up of 14 amino acids. CDR3 DNA: TGTGCCAGCAGTTTAGCGTCTAGCTCCTACGAGCAGTACTTC. Residues: CASSLASSSYEQYF.

The chain recombines TRBV9 with TRBJ1-1, with 8 bases lining up with TRBD1. Germline V gene sequence: CDR1 SGDLS, CDR2 YYNGEE. V lost 4 bases to trimming and J lost 8 bases; unmatched junction nucleotides: 16. The CDR3 is 16 residues long. In DNA form, the CDR3 reads TGTGCCAGCAGCCCCACCGGGACAGGTAGTCGGGCGGAAGCTTTCTTT. This sequence encodes CASSPTGTGSRAEAFF.

This clone has only one observation. The rearrangement links TRBV5-1 to TRBJ1-5; a possible D gene is TRBD1 (5 bases). The CDR3 is 15 amino acids. V was shortened by 3 bases and J by 6 bases, with 16 bases between the two germline ends. Germline V gene lookup returns CDR1 SGHRS and CDR2 YFSETQ. The CDR3 is CASSSDGGHSQPQHF. The DNA for the CDR3 is TGCGCCAGCAGCTCGGACGGCGGACATAGTCAGCCCCAGCATTTT.

This chain links TRBV6-1 with TRBJ2-3, with D possibly TRBD1 on 6 matching bases. The CDR3 totals 14 residues. Germline V CDR1 and CDR2: MNHNS, SASEGT. The V end was cut by 3 bases, the J end by 2 bases, with 9 bases between. The CDR3 bases are TGTGCCAGCAGTGACAGGGGTAACACAGATACGCAGTATTTT. Its protein product is CASSDRGNTDTQYF.

The DNA of the CDR3 is TGTGCCAGCAGCGACATAGGACAGTACAATGAGCAGTTCTTC. This sequence encodes CASSDIGQYNEQFF. The rearrangement uses TRBV7-9 and TRBJ2-1, with a weak D call TRBD1 (6 bases). CDR3 size: 14 residues. Trimming stripped 5 bases from V and 4 bases from J, with 12 bases between. Germline CDR1 and CDR2: SEHNR and FQNEAQ (reference sequence). Together with reference TRBV7-9 and TRBJ2-1, the CDR3 gives the full variable domain: DTGVSQNPRHKITKRGQNVTFRCDPISEHNRLYWYRQTLGQGPEFLTYFQNEAQLEKSRLLSDRFSAERPKGSFSTLEIQRTEQGDSAMYLCASSDIGQYNEQFFGPGTRLTVL.

This clone was recorded only once. V gene TRBV7-9 combines with J gene TRBJ2-3, with a possible D match to TRBD1 (5 bases). CDR3 length: 14 residues. Germline V lookup: CDR1 SEHNR, CDR2 FQNEAQ (reference sequence). Deletions cut 1 base from V and 2 bases from J, with 7 bases between. CDR3 sequence (DNA): TGTGCCAGCAGCTTAGGGGGCACCACAGATACGCAGTATTTT. Its protein product is CASSLGGTTDTQYF.

V and J are TRBV10-3 and TRBJ2-3; perhaps TRBD2 as D (5 bases). CDR3 size: 12 residues. Trimming took 3 bases from V and 5 from J, leaving 6 bases between them. The V gene's germline CDR1 is ENHRY and CDR2 SYGVKD. In DNA form, the CDR3 reads TGTGCCATCAGTGATCGGGGAGATACGCAGTATTTT. It is translated as CAISDRGDTQYF.

The chain carries TRBV27 and TRBJ1-2; 7 nucleotides line up with TRBD1. Per germline, CDR1 MNHEY and CDR2 SMNVEV (reference sequence). This CDR3 has 14 residues. Trimming took 0 bases from V and 4 from J; bases not matched to a gene: 2. Here the CDR3 DNA reads TGTGCCAGCAGTTTATCGGCAGGGGGCTATGGCTACACCTTC. Amino acid sequence: CASSLSAGGYGYTF.

The CDR3: CASRTGTSVPGELFF. Written as DNA, the CDR3 is TGTGCCAGCAGGACTGGGACTAGCGTGCCCGGGGAGCTGTTTTTT. The J gene is TRBJ2-2, the V gene TRBV27; 10 bases are a match to TRBD2. This CDR3 contains 15 residues. Germline trimming cut 6 bases from V and 6 bases from J; bases unmatched to any gene: 7. Per the germline V gene, CDR1 is MNHEY and CDR2 is SMNVEV (reference sequence).

This chain joins TRBV6-5 and TRBJ2-5, with 8 bases that match TRBD1. V was pared by 6 bases and J by 2 bases, with 5 bases of the junction left unmatched. CDR1 and CDR2 from the germline V gene are MNHEY and SVGAGI. The CDR3 totals 14 residues. The CDR3 DNA is TGTGCCAGCAGCCGCGGGACAGGTCAAGAGACCCAGTACTTC. This translates into CASSRGTGQETQYF.

This clone occurred a few times. This chain joins TRBV18 and TRBJ2-5; a weak D match, TRBD2 (6 bases). Germline V gives CDR1 KGHSH, CDR2 LQKENI. V shed 8 bases and J shed 2 bases, with 27 bases lying between them. The CDR3 is 18 residues long. CDR3 nucleotide sequence: TGTGCCAGCCGAGTAGGGACTTACATTAACCTAAGACAAGAGACCCAGTACTTC. Its translation: CASRVGTYINLRQETQYF.

The chain links TRBV18 to TRBJ2-7, with D hard to call. Per the germline V gene, CDR1 is KGHSH and CDR2 is LQKENI. This CDR3 region has 14 residues. Trimming shortened V by 0 bases and J by 3 bases, and 9 bases separated the two germline ends. In DNA, the CDR3 is TGTGCCAGCTCACCACCGTTTCCAGACTACGAGCAGTACTTC. As protein: CASSPPFPDYEQYF.

V is TRBV5-4 and J is TRBJ2-2; TRBD1 matches 7 bases. The CDR3 sequence is 16 residues long. Trimming took 2 bases from V and 0 from J; bases not matched to a gene: 4. Germline assignment: CDR1 SGHNT and CDR2 YYREEE (reference sequence). The CDR3 DNA is TGTGCCAGCAGCTTAGGGGGCCGCACGAACACCGGGGAGCTGTTTTTT. The encoded protein is CASSLGGRTNTGELFF.

J is TRBJ2-3 and V is TRBV2; tentative D call: TRBD1 (6 bases). Germline CDR1 and CDR2: SNHLY and FYNNEI. V shed 6 bases and J shed 0 bases, with 22 bases lying between them. CDR3 length: 18 amino acids. Here the CDR3 reads CASSSGTRRAKSTDTQYF. The CDR3, as DNA: TGTGCCAGCAGCTCCGGGACACGGCGTGCCAAAAGCACAGATACGCAGTATTTT.

The V and J genes are TRBV29-1 and TRBJ2-5, with TRBD1 identical over 9 bases. Per the germline V gene, CDR1 is SQVTM and CDR2 is ANQGSEA. This CDR3 has 14 amino acids. V was pared by 6 bases and J by 2 bases, with 7 bases of the junction left unmatched. In DNA, the CDR3 is TGCAGCGTGACAGGGGGAAGTGGGCAAGAGACCCAGTACTTC. Amino acids: CSVTGGSGQETQYF.

The chain joins TRBV4-1 to TRBJ1-4; a weak D match, TRBD1 (6 bases). CDR1 and CDR2 from the germline V gene are MGHRA and YSYEKL. The CDR3 runs 18 residues. Deletions cut 0 bases from V and 0 bases from J, with 14 bases between. CDR3 DNA sequence: TGCGCCAGCAGCCAAGACAGGACAGCCGGATCAACTAATGAAAAACTGTTTTTT. Residues: CASSQDRTAGSTNEKLFF.

The chain carries TRBV6-5 and TRBJ1-1, with unresolved D. Germline-derived CDR1 and CDR2 are MNHEY and SVGAGI. CDR3 length: 13 amino acids. V dropped 3 bases and J dropped 8 bases, with 13 bases sitting between them. CDR3: CASSYYALTEAFF. The CDR3 region has the DNA TGTGCCAGCAGTTATTACGCCCTAACGGAAGCTTTCTTT.

The CDR3 DNA sequence: TGTGCCAGCTCACCTACTATGGACACTGAAGCTTTCTTT. Its translation: CASSPTMDTEAFF. V and J are TRBV18 and TRBJ1-1; D gene uncertain. This CDR3 contains 13 residues. V gave up 3 bases and J gave up 3 bases, with 8 bases separating them. CDR1 and CDR2 from the germline V gene are KGHSH and LQKENI.

The CDR3 bases are TGTGCCATCGGGGACAGCTACAATGAGCAGTTCTTC. Encoded protein: CAIGDSYNEQFF. The chain has TRBV10-3 and TRBJ2-1; 7 positions agree with TRBD1. The CDR3 has 12 residues. J was trimmed by 3 bases and V by 8 bases; bases with no gene match: 1. Per the germline V gene, CDR1 is ENHRY and CDR2 is SYGVKD.

The CDR3 DNA reads TGTGCCAGCAGCTCCCGGGGTGGACAAGAGACCCAGTACTTC. Translating gives CASSSRGGQETQYF. The rearrangement uses TRBV11-3 and TRBJ2-5, with D tentatively TRBD2 (5 bases). With 4 bases removed from V and 2 bases from J, the gap between germline ends came to 11 bases. From germline, CDR1 is SGHNT and CDR2 YENEEA. The CDR3 is 14 residues long.

J is TRBJ2-7 and V is TRBV10-3; 10 bases match TRBD1. Trimming at V came to 0 bases and at J to 4 bases, leaving 6 bases not matched to a gene. The CDR3 is 16 residues long. Per the germline V gene, CDR1 is ENHRY and CDR2 is SYGVKD. The CDR3, as DNA: TGTGCCATCAGTGAGTCGAAGGGACAGGGGCGTTACGAGCAGTACTTC. Its protein product is CAISESKGQGRYEQYF.